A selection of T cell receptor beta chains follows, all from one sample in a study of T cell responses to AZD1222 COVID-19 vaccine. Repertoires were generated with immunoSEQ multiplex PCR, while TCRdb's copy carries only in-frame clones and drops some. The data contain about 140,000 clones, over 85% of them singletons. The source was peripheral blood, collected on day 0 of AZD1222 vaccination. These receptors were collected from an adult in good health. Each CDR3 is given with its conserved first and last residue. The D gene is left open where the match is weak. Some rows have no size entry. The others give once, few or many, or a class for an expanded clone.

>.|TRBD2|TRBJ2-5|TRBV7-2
TGTGCCAGCAGCTCGGGACTAGCGACGTACCAAGAGACCCAGTACTTC
CASSSGLATYQETQYF
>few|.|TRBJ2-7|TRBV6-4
TGTGCCAGCAGTGCGACAGGTAGCTCCTACGAGCAGTACTTC
CASSATGSSYEQYF
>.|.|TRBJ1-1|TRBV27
TGTGCCAGCAGCAGGATTCGGGGGGACACTGAAGCTTTCTTT
CASSRIRGDTEAFF
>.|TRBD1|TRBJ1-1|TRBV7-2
TGTGCCAGCAGCTTGGACAGGGGGAACACTGAAGCTTTCTTT
CASSLDRGNTEAFF
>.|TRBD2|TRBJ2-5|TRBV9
TGTGCCAGCAGCGTAGGCGGACTAGCGGGAACCCAAGAGACCCAGTACTTC
CASSVGGLAGTQETQYF
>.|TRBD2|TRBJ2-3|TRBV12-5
TGTGCTAGTGGTTTAGGGACTAGCGGGAGTCCAGATACGCAGTATTTT
CASGLGTSGSPDTQYF
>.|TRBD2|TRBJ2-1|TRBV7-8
TGTGCCAGCAGCCCTACTAGCGGGAGTCACAATGAGCAGTTCTTC
CASSPTSGSHNEQFF
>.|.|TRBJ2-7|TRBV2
TGTGCCAGCAGTGGCGAGGTCCCGAGGCTCCTTCCCTACGAGCAGTACTTC
CASSGEVPRLLPYEQYF
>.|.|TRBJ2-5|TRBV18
TGTGCCAGCTCACCACCAGCGGGAGAGACCCAGTACTTC
CASSPPAGETQYF
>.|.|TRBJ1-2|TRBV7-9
TGTGCCAGCAGCTTAGAAAGACAGGGCTACACCTTC
CASSLERQGYTF
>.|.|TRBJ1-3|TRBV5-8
TGTGCCAGCAGCTTGTCGAGTCTATCTGGAAACACCATATATTTT
CASSLSSLSGNTIYF
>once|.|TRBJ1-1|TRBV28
TGTGCCAGCAGTTTATCCACCGTACGGGGGAAAGCTTTCTTT
CASSLSTVRGKAFF
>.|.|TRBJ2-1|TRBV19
TGTGCCAGTGGAGTCGGTTTCAGTGAGCAGTTCTTC
CASGVGFSEQFF
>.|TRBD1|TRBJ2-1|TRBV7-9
TGTGCCAGCAGCTCCGAGACAGGGGATGAGCAGTTCTTC
CASSSETGDEQFF
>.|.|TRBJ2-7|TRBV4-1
TGCGCCAGCAGCCAAAGGGGACGGCCCGACGAGCAGTACTTC
CASSQRGRPDEQYF
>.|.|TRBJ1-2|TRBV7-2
TGTGCCAGCAGCTTTTCCGGACGGGAAGCTAACTATGGCTACACCTTC
CASSFSGREANYGYTF
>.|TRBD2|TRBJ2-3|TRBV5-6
TGTGCCAGCAGCTTGGTCTGGCTAGCGGGGGACACAGATACGCAGTATTTT
CASSLVWLAGDTDTQYF
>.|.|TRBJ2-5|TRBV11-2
TGTGCCAGCGGGACTACCGGGACAGGATCCCAAGAGACCCAGTACTTC
CASGTTGTGSQETQYF
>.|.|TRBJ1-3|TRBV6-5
TGTGCCAGCAGTTACCTTGGGGGTAGCTCTGGAAACACCATATATTTT
CASSYLGGSSGNTIYF
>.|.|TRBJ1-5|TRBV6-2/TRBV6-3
TGTGCCAGCAGTTACTCCCGTCAGCCCCAGCATTTT
CASSYSRQPQHF
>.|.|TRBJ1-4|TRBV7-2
TGTGCCAGCAGCTTAGCGCGGGGGGAGGGGGAAAAACTGTTTTTT
CASSLARGEGEKLFF
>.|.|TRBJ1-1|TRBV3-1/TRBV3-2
TGTGCCAGCAGCCAAGATCCCATGAACACTGAAGCTTTCTTT
CASSQDPMNTEAFF
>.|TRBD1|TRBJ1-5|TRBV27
TGTGCCAGCAGTCCCCCACGAACAGGGGTAAGCAATCAGCCCCAGCATTTT
CASSPPRTGVSNQPQHF
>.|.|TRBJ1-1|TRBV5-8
TGTGCCAGCAGCTTTGGGGGGCTCGACACTGAAGCTTTCTTT
CASSFGGLDTEAFF
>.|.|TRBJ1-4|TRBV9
TGTGCCAGCAGCGGCGGGACGGTCGGGCATGACTCAACTAATGAAAAACTGTTTTTT
CASSGGTVGHDSTNEKLFF
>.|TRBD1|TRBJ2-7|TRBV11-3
TGTGCCAGCAGCTTAGGACAGGGTCGATACGAGCAGTACTTC
CASSLGQGRYEQYF
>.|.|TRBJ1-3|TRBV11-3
TGTGCCAGCAGCGTATCCGTCTCTGGAAACACCATATATTTT
CASSVSVSGNTIYF
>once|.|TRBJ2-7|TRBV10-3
TGTGCCACCAAATGGGGTCAGATGGGTTACTACGAGCAGTACTTC
CATKWGQMGYYEQYF
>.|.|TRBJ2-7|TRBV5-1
TGCGCCAGCAGCTTGGATCCTACTTCTTCCTACGAGCAGTACTTC
CASSLDPTSSYEQYF
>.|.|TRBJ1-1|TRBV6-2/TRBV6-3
TGTGCCAGCAGTTACTCGGCCACACCAGCTTTCTTT
CASSYSATPAFF
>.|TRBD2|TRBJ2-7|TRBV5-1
TGCGCCAGCAGCGAGGGAAGCGGGAGAACCTACGAGCAGTACTTC
CASSEGSGRTYEQYF
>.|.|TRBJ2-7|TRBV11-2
TGTGCCAGCAGCTTCCGGGACGGACGGTCCTCCTACGAGCAGTACTTC
CASSFRDGRSSYEQYF
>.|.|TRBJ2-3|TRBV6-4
TGTGCCAGCAGTGACTCGGCAAAAACAGATACGCAGTATTTT
CASSDSAKTDTQYF
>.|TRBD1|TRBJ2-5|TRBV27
TGTGCCAGCAGTTTTAGAGGGGGCGGGGAGACCCAGTACTTC
CASSFRGGGETQYF
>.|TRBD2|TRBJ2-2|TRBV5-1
TGCGCCAGCAGCCCCGGGACTAGCGGGAGAAACGGGGAGCTGTTTTTT
CASSPGTSGRNGELFF
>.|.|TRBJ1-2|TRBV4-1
TGCGCCAGCAGCCAGGTAGGGAACTATGGCTACACCTTC
CASSQVGNYGYTF
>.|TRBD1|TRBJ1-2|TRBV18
TGTGCCAGCTCCCCAGGGGGGGCCAGTAAAGATGGCTACACCTTC
CASSPGGASKDGYTF
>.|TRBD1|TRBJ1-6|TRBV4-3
TGCGCCAGCAGCCAAGCGCAGACAGGGGGGAATTCACCCCTCCACTTT
CASSQAQTGGNSPLHF
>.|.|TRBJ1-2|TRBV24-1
TGTGCCACCAGTGACCCATGGGGGGTGCAGGGCTACACCTTC
CATSDPWGVQGYTF
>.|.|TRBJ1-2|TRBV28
TGTGCCAGCAGTCCTAACTTTAGCCTAGGGTATGGCTACACCTTC
CASSPNFSLGYGYTF
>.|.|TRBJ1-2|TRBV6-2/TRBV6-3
TGTGCCAGCAGTTACCGGCCGAGTAGTGGCTATGGCTACACCTTC
CASSYRPSSGYGYTF
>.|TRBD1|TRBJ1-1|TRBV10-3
TGTGCCGTTCACAGGGGATTGAACACTGAAGCTTTCTTT
CAVHRGLNTEAFF
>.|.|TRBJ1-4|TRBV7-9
TGTGCCAGCAGCCTGGACAGCATTAATGAAAAACTGTTTTTT
CASSLDSINEKLFF
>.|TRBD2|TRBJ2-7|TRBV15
TGTGCCACCAGCACAGAACCCGGGACTACTGCCTACGAGCAGTACTTC
CATSTEPGTTAYEQYF
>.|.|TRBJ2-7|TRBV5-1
TGCGCCAGCAGCTTGGGTGGTGGCGCAGACCTCTCTTACTACGAGCAGTACTTC
CASSLGGGADLSYYEQYF
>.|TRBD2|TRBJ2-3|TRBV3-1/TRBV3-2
TGTGCCAGCAGCCGGGGACTAGGGTCCACAGATACGCAGTATTTT
CASSRGLGSTDTQYF
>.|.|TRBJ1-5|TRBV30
TGTGCCTCTGGTACAGGGTTGGATCAGCCCCAGCATTTT
CASGTGLDQPQHF
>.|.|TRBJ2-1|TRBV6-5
TGTGCCAGCAGTCCCCGACGGGGACACATCAATGAGCAGTTCTTC
CASSPRRGHINEQFF
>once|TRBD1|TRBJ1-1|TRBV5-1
TGCGCCAGCAGCGGGAGACAGGGGGAGGGCACTGAAGCTTTCTTT
CASSGRQGEGTEAFF
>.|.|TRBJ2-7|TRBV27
TGTGCCAGCCGGGACTCTGGCACCTACGAGCAGTACTTC
CASRDSGTYEQYF
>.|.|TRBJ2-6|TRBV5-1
TGCGCCAGCAGCTTTTTGCCCGACTCTGGGGCCAACGTCCTGACTTTC
CASSFLPDSGANVLTF
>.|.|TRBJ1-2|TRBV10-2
TGCGCCAGCAGTGGCCCCGCCTCTGCTGGCTACACCTTC
CASSGPASAGYTF
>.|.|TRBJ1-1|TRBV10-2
TGCGCCAGCAGTAGGGACACTTACACTGAAGCTTTCTTT
CASSRDTYTEAFF
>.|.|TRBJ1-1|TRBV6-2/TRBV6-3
TGTGCCAGCAGTTACCGCCCCCGGCAGAGTAAGAACACTGAAGCTTTCTTT
CASSYRPRQSKNTEAFF
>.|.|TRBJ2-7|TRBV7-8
TGTGCCAGCAGCTTAGGAGGGCTTGGAAACGAGCAGTACTTC
CASSLGGLGNEQYF
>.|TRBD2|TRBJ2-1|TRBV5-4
TGTGCCAGCAGCTACGGGACTAGCGGATACAATGAGCAGTTCTTC
CASSYGTSGYNEQFF
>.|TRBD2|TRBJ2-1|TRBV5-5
TGTGCCAGCAGCTTTCCCGGGAGGAGTTACAATGAGCAGTTCTTC
CASSFPGRSYNEQFF